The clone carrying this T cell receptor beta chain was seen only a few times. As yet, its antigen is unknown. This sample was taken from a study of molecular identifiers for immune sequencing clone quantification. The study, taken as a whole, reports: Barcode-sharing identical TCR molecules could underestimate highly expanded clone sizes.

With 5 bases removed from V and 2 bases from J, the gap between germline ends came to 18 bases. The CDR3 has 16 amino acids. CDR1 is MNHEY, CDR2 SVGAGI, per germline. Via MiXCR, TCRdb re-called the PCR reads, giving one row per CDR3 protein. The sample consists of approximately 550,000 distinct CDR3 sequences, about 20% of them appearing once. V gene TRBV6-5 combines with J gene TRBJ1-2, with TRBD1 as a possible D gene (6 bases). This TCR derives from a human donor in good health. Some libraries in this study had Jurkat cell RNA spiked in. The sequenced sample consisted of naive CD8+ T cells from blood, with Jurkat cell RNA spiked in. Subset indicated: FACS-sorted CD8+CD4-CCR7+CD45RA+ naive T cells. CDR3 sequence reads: CASSTIRDNYNYGYTF. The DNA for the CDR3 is TGTGCCAGCAGTACTATCCGGGACAACTACAACTATGGCTACACCTTC.